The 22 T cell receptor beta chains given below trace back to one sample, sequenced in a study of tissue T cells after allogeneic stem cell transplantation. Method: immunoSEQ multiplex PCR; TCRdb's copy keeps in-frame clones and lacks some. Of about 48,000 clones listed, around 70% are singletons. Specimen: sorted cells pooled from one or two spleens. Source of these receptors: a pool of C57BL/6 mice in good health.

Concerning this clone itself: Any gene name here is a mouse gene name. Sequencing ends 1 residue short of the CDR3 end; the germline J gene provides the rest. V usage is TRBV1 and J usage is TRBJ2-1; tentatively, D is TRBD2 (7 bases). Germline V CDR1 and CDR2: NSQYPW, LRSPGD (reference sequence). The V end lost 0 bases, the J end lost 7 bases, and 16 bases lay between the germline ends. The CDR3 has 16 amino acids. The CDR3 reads CTCSADDRGAGAEQFF. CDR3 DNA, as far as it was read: TGCACCTGCAGTGCAGATGACCGGGGGGCAGGGGCTGAGCAGTTC.

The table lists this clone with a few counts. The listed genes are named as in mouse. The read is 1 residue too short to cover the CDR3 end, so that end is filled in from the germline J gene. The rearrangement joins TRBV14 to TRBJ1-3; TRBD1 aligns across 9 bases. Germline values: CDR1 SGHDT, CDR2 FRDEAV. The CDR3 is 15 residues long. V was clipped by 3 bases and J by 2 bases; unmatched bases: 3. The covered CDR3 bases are TGTGCCAGCAGTTACCGGGACAGGGCTGGAAATACGCTCTAT. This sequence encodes CASSYRDRAGNTLY. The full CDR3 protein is CASSYRDRAGNTLYF.

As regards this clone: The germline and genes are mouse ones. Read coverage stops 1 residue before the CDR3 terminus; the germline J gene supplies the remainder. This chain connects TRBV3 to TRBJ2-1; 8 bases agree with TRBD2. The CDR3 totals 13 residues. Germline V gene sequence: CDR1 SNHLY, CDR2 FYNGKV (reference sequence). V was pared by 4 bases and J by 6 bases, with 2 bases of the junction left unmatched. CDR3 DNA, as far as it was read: TGTGCCAGCAGCTCGACTGGGGTTGCTGAGCAGTTC. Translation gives CASSSTGVAEQF. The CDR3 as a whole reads CASSSTGVAEQFF.

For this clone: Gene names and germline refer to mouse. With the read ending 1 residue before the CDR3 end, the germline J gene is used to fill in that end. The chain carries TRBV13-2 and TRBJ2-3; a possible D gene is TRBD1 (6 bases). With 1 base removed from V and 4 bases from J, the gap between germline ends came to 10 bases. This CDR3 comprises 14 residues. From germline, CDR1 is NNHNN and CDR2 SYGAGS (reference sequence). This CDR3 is CASGDPGTSETLYF. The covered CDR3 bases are TGTGCCAGCGGTGATCCAGGGACATCAGAAACGCTGTAT.

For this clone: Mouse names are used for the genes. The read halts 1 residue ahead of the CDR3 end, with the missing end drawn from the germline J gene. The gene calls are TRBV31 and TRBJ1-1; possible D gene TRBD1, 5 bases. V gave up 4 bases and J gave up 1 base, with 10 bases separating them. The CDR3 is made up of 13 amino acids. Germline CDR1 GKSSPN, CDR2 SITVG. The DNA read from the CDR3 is TGTGCCTGGAAAGGGGAGGGGAACACAGAAGTCTTC. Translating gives CAWKGEGNTEVF. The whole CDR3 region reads CAWKGEGNTEVFF.

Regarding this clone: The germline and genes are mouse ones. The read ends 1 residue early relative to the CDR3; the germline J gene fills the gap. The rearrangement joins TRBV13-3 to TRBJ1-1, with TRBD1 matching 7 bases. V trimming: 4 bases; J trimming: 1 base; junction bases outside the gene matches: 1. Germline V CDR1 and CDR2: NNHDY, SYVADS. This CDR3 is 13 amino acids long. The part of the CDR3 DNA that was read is TGTGCCAGCAGTAACAGGGGAAACACAGAAGTCTTC. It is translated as CASSNRGNTEVF. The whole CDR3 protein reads CASSNRGNTEVFF.

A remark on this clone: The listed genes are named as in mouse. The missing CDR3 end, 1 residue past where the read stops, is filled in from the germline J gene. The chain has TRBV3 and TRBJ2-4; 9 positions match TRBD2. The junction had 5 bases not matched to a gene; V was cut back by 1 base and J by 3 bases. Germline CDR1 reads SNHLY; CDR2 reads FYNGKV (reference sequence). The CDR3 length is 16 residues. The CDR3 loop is CASSLGWGGAQNTLYF. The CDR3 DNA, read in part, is TGTGCCAGCAGCTTAGGTTGGGGGGGCGCCCAAAACACCTTGTAC.

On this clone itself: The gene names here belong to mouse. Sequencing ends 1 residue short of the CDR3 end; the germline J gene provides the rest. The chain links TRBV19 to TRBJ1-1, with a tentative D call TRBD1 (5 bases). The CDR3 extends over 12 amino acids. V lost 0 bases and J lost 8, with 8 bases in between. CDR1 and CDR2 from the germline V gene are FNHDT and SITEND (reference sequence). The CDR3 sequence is CASSIGAGEVFF. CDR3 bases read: TGTGCCAGCAGTATAGGGGCAGGGGAAGTCTTC.

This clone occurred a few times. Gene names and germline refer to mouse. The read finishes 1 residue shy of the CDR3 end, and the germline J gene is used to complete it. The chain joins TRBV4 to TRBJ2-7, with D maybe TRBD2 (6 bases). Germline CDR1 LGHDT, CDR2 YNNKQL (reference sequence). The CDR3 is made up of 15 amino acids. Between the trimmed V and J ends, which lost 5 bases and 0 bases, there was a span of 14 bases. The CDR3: CASSERGESSYEQYF. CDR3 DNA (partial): TGTGCCAGCAGCGAACGGGGGGAAAGCTCCTATGAACAGTAC.

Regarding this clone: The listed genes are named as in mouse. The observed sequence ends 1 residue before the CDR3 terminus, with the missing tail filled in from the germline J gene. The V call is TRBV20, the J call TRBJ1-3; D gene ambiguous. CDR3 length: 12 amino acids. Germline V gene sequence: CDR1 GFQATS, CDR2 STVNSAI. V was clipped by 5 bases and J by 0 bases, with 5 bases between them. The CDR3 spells CGAPASGNTLYF. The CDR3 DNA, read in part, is TGTGGTGCTCCAGCTTCTGGAAATACGCTCTAT.

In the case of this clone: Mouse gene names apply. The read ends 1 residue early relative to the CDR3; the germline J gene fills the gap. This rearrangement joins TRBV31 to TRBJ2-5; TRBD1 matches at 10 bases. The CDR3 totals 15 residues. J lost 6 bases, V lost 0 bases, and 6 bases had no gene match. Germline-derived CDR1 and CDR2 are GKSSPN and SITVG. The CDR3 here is CAWSLGVGQGDTQYF. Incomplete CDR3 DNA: TGTGCCTGGAGTCTAGGGGTGGGACAGGGGGACACCCAGTAC.

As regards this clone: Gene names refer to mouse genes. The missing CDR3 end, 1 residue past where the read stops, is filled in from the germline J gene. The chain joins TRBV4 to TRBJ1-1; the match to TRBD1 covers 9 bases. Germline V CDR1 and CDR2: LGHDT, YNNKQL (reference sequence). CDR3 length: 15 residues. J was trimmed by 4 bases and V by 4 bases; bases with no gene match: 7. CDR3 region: CASSLQGARGTEVFF. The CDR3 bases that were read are TGTGCCAGCAGCTTACAGGGGGCGCGGGGCACAGAAGTCTTC. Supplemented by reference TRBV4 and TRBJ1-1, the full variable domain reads ETAVFQTPNYHVTQVGNEVSFNCKQTLGHDTMYWYKQDSKKLLKIMFSYNNKQLIVNETVPRRFSPQSSDKAHLNLRIKSVEPEDSAVYLCASSLQGARGTEVFFGKGTRLTVV.

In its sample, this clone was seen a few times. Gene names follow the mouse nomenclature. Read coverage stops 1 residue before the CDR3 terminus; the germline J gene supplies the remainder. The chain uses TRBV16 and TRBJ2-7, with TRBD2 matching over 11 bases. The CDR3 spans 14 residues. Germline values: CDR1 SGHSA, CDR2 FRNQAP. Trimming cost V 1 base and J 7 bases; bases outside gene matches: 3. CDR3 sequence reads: CASSLVLGGREQYF. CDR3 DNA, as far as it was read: TGTGCAAGCAGCTTAGTACTGGGGGGGCGGGAACAGTAC.

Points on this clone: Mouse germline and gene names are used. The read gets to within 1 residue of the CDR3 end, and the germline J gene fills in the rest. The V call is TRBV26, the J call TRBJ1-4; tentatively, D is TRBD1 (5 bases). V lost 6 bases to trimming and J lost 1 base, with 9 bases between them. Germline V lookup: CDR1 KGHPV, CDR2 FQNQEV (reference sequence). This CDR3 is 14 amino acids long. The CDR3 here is CASSPGASNERLFF. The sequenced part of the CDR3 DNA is TGTGCCAGCAGCCCTGGGGCTTCCAACGAAAGATTATTT.

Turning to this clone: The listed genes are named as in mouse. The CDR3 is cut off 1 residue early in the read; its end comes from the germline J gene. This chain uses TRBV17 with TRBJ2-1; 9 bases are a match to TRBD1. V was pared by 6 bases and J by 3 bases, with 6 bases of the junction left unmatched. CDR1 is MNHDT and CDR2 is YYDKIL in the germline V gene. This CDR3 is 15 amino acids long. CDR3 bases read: TGTGCTAGCAGCCCCGGGACAGGGCTCTATGCTGAGCAGTTC. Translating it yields CASSPGTGLYAEQF. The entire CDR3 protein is CASSPGTGLYAEQFF.

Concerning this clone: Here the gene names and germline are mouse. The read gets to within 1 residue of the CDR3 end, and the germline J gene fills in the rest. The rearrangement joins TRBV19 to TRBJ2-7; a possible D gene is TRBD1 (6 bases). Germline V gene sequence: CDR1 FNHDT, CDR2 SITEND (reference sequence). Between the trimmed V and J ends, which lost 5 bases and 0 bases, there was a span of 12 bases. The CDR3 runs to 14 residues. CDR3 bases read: TGTGCCAGCAGATTTCAGGGGAGCTCCTATGAACAGTAC. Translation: CASRFQGSSYEQY. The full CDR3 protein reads CASRFQGSSYEQYF.

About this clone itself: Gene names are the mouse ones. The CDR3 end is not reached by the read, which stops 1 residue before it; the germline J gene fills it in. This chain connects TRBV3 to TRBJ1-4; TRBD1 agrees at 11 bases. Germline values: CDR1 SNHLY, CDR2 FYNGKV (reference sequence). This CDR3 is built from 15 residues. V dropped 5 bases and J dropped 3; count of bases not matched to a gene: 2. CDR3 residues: CASSPGQGANERLFF. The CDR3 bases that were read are TGTGCCAGCAGCCCGGGACAGGGGGCCAACGAAAGATTATTT.

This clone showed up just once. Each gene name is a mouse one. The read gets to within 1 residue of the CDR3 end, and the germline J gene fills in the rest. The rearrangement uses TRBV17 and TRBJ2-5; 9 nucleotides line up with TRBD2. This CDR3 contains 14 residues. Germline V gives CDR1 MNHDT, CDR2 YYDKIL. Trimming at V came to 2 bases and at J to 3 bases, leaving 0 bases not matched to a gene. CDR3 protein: CASSRLGGQDTQYF. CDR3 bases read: TGTGCTAGCAGTAGACTGGGGGGGCAAGACACCCAGTAC.

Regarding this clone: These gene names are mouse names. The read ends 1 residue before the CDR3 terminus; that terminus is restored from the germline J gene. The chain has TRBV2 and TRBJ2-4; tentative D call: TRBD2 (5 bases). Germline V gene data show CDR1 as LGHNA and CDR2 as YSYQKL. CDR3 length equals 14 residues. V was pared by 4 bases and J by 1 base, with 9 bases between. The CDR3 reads CASSPLGGQNTLYF. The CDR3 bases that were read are TGTGCCAGCAGCCCCCTTGGGGGTCAAAACACCTTGTAC.

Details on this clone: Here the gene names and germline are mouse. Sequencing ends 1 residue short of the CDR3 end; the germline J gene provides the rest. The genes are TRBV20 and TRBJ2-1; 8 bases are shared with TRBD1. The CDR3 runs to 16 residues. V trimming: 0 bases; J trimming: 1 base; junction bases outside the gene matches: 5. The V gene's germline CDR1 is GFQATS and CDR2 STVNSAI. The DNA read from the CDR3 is TGTGGTGCTAGGGATGCGGACAGGGTGAACTATGCTGAGCAGTTC. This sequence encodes CGARDADRVNYAEQF. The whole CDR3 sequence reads CGARDADRVNYAEQFF.

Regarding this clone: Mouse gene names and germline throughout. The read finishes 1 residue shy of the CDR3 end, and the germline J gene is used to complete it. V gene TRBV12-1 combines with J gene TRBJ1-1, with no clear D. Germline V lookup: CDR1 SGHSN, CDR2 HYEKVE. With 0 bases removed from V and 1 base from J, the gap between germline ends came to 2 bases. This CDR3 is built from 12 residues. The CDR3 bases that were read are TGTGCCAGCTCTCTCAGAAACACAGAAGTCTTC. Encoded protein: CASSLRNTEVF. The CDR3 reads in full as CASSLRNTEVFF.

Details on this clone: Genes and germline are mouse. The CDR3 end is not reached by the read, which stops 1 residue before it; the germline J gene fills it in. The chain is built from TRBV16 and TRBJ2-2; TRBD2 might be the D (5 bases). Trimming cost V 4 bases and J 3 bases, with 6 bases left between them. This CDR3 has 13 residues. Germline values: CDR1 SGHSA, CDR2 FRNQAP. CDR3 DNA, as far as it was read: TGTGCAAGCAGCTATGGGGACACCGGGCAGCTCTAC. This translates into CASSYGDTGQLY. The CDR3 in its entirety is CASSYGDTGQLYF.